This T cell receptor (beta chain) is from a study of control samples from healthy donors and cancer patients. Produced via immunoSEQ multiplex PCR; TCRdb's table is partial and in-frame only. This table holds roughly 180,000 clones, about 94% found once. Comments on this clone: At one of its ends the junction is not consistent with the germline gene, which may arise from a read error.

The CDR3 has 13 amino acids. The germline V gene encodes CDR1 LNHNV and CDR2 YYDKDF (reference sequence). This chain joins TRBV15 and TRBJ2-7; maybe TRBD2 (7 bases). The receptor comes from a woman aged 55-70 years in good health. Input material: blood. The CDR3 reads CATKWGGSNEQYF. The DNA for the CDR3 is TGTGCCACCAAGTGGGGGGGCTCCAACGAGCAGTACTTC.